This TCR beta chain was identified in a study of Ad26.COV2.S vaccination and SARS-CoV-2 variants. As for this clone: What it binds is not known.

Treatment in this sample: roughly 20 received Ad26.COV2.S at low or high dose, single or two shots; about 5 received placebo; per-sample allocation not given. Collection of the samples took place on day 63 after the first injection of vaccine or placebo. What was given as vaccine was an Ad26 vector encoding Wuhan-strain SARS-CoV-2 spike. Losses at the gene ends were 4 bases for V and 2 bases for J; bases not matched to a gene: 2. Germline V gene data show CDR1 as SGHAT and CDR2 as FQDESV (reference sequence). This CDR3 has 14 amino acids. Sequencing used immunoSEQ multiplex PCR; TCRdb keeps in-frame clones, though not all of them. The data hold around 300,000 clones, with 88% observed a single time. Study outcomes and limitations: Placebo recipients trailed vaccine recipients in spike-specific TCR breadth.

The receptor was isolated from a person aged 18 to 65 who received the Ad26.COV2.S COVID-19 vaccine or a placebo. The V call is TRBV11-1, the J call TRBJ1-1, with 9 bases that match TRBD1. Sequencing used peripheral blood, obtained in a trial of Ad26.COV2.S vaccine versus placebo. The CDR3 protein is CASSWTGVNTEAFF. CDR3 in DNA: TGTGCCAGCAGCTGGACAGGGGTTAACACTGAAGCTTTCTTT.